The 32 T cell receptor beta chains presented below share a single source sample, sequenced in a study of control samples from healthy donors and cancer patients. Sequenced by immunoSEQ multiplex PCR; TCRdb stores in-frame clones only, minus some. The data contain more than 95,000 clones, 75% to 90% of them singletons. The sequenced material came from PBMCs. The source of these receptors is a woman between 45 and 60 years old with colorectal cancer.

The chain recombines TRBV7-9 with TRBJ1-1; D perhaps matches TRBD1 (5 bases). The CDR3 has 13 residues. From germline, CDR1 is SEHNR and CDR2 FQNEAQ (reference sequence). Trimming shortened V by 7 bases and J by 6 bases, and 15 bases separated the two germline ends. This CDR3 reads CASNRDGAAEAFF. The DNA of the CDR3 is TGTGCCAGCAACCGGGACGGTGCTGCTGAAGCTTTCTTT.

CDR3 loop: CSVESQGDRKLEFQETQYF. Written as DNA, the CDR3 is TGCAGCGTTGAGAGCCAAGGGGACAGAAAGTTAGAGTTCCAAGAGACCCAGTACTTC. This chain joins TRBV29-1 and TRBJ2-5; 7 nucleotides line up with TRBD1. CDR1 and CDR2 from the germline V gene are SQVTM and ANQGSEA. J was trimmed by 1 base and V by 3 bases; bases with no gene match: 20. This CDR3 is built from 19 residues.

Regarding this clone: Other DNA sequences in the sample encode the same CDR3. The chain joins TRBV11-2 to TRBJ1-2; D may be TRBD1 (5 bases). Between the trimmed V and J ends, which lost 2 bases and 7 bases, there was a span of 17 bases. CDR3 length: 15 amino acids. The germline V gene has CDR1 SGHAT and CDR2 FQNNGV. The CDR3 DNA sequence: TGTGCCAGCAGCTTACTTAGTCGGGGGGAGGGTGGCTACACCTTC. It specifies CASSLLSRGEGGYTF.

This clone was seen once. The chain links TRBV5-1 to TRBJ1-5; perhaps TRBD1 as D (6 bases). The CDR3 has 15 amino acids. The V gene's germline CDR1 is SGHRS and CDR2 YFSETQ. The ends were cut back, 4 bases at V and 2 bases at J, with 13 bases in the middle. The CDR3 loop reads CASSRRPGGNQPQHF. CDR3 nucleotide sequence: TGCGCCAGCAGCCGACGGCCAGGGGGCAATCAGCCCCAGCATTTT.

The rearrangement links TRBV9 to TRBJ2-1, with 7 bases lining up with TRBD1. The CDR3 runs 13 residues. Germline values: CDR1 SGDLS, CDR2 YYNGEE. The ends lost 0 bases at V and 8 bases at J; junction bases unmatched: 2. The CDR3 reads CASSVGTGHEQFF. The CDR3 nucleotides are TGTGCCAGCAGCGTAGGGACAGGACATGAGCAGTTCTTC.

The V and J genes are TRBV5-1 and TRBJ2-2; D not certain. CDR3 length equals 15 residues. Germline CDR1 reads SGHRS; CDR2 reads YFSETQ. V was shortened by 1 base and J by 4 bases, with 11 bases between the two germline ends. The CDR3: CASSLLGIGTGELFF. CDR3 coding DNA: TGCGCCAGCAGCTTGCTGGGTATCGGCACCGGGGAGCTGTTTTTT.

This clone was seen once. The chain links TRBV27 to TRBJ2-2; D is possibly TRBD1 (5 bases). The CDR3 runs to 16 residues. From germline, CDR1 is MNHEY and CDR2 SMNVEV (reference sequence). The ends were cut back, 2 bases at V and 4 bases at J, with 14 bases in the middle. The CDR3 reads CASSLILGQGTGELFF. CDR3 nucleotide sequence: TGTGCCAGCAGTTTAATATTAGGGCAGGGCACCGGGGAGCTGTTTTTT.

J is TRBJ2-1 and V is TRBV15; TRBD2 is a possible D gene (6 bases). V was shortened by 0 bases and J by 5 bases, with 8 bases between the two germline ends. Germline V gives CDR1 LNHNV, CDR2 YYDKDF (reference sequence). The length of the CDR3 is 14 residues. The CDR3 protein is CATSRELANNEQFF. The CDR3 nucleotides are TGTGCCACCAGCAGAGAACTAGCCAACAATGAGCAGTTCTTC.

Only one count was recorded for this clone. The chain combines TRBV9 with TRBJ2-1; D may be TRBD1 (5 bases). The V end was cut by 3 bases, the J end by 7 bases, with 17 bases between. The CDR3 is made up of 15 amino acids. Germline V gene lookup returns CDR1 SGDLS and CDR2 YYNGEE. The DNA of the CDR3 is TGTGCCAGCAGCGCGGAAAGGGGAAGTGAGAATGAGCAGTTCTTC. Encoded protein: CASSAERGSENEQFF.

The chain is built from TRBV18 and TRBJ1-5; the match to TRBD1 covers 10 bases. CDR1 is KGHSH and CDR2 is LQKENI in the germline V gene. V lost 3 bases to trimming and J lost 3 bases; unmatched junction nucleotides: 2. The CDR3 sequence is 15 residues long. The CDR3, as DNA: TGTGCCAGCTCACCGGGGACAGGGGACAATCAGCCCCAGCATTTT. Translated: CASSPGTGDNQPQHF.

This chain connects TRBV7-9 to TRBJ2-1; D may be TRBD1 (6 bases). The CDR3 covers 17 residues. Germline CDR1 SEHNR, CDR2 FQNEAQ (reference sequence). The ends were cut back, 5 bases at V and 1 base at J, with 18 bases in the middle. Here the CDR3 reads CASSPFNREFSYNEQFF. DNA for the CDR3: TGTGCCAGCAGCCCATTCAACAGGGAATTTTCCTACAATGAGCAGTTCTTC.

The V gene is TRBV5-1, the J gene TRBJ1-5; tentative D call: TRBD1 (5 bases). Trimming shortened V by 2 bases and J by 5 bases, and 5 bases separated the two germline ends. CDR3 length: 12 residues. The germline CDR1 and CDR2 sequences are SGHRS and YFSETQ. DNA for the CDR3: TGCGCCAGCAGCTTAGGGGATCAGCCCCAGCATTTT. This codes for CASSLGDQPQHF.

The CDR3 DNA reads TGCGCCAGCAGCTTGGAGGGGGTCGCCTGGGGTAGCACCATATATTTT. It yields the protein CASSLEGVAWGSTIYF. The gene calls are TRBV5-1 and TRBJ1-3; D might be TRBD1 (6 bases). This CDR3 has 16 residues. The V gene's germline CDR1 is SGHRS and CDR2 YFSETQ. V lost 0 bases to trimming and J lost 9 bases, with 19 bases between them.

V gene TRBV3-1 (or the pseudogene TRBV3-2) combines with J gene TRBJ1-4; no clear D. Trimming cost V 4 bases and J 7 bases, with 7 bases left between them. The germline V gene encodes CDR1 LGHDT and CDR2 YNNKEL (reference sequence). This CDR3 comprises 12 residues. Here the CDR3 reads CASSRLSEKLFF. As DNA, the CDR3 is TGTGCCAGCAGCCGGCTCAGTGAAAAACTGTTTTTT.

The chain carries TRBV20-1 and TRBJ2-5; D tentatively fits TRBD1 or TRBD2 (5 bases each). V gave up 6 bases and J gave up 3 bases, with 8 bases separating them. Germline lookup yields CDR1 DFQATT and CDR2 SNEGSKA (reference sequence). The CDR3 extends over 11 amino acids. This CDR3 reads CSAGREETQYF. The CDR3 coding sequence is TGCAGTGCGGGGCGGGAAGAGACCCAGTACTTC.

The chain combines TRBV7-3 with TRBJ2-3; TRBD1 matches 10 bases. The CDR3 consists of 14 residues. CDR1 SGHTA and CDR2 FQGTGA come from the germline V gene. V was pared by 5 bases and J by 6 bases, with 5 bases of the junction left unmatched. For the CDR3, the DNA is TGTGCCAGCAGCAGACAGGGGGCTTTGGATACGCAGTATTTT. Protein sequence: CASSRQGALDTQYF.

This clone was picked up one time. The V and J genes are TRBV5-8 and TRBJ2-5; tentative D call: TRBD2 (5 bases). The V gene lost 3 bases and the J gene lost 5 bases, with 14 bases spanning the gap. The CDR3 is made up of 14 amino acids. Germline CDR1 is SGHTS and CDR2 is YDEGEE. The CDR3 DNA reads as TGTGCCAGCAGCTGGCCGAGAGGGCGGGAGACCCAGTACTTC. Translation: CASSWPRGRETQYF. The complete variable domain, with remaining parts taken from reference TRBV5-8 and TRBJ2-5, reads EAGVTQSPTHLIKTRGQQATLRCSPISGHTSVYWYQQALGLGLQFLLWYDEGEERNRGNFPPRFSGRQFPNYSSELNVNALELEDSALYLCASSWPRGRETQYFGPGTRLLVL.

V is TRBV11-2 and J is TRBJ2-5; no reliable D call. With 1 base removed from V and 2 bases from J, the gap between germline ends came to 17 bases. From germline, CDR1 is SGHAT and CDR2 FQNNGV. This CDR3 comprises 17 residues. The DNA of the CDR3 is TGTGCCAGCAGCTTAGTCGGCCGGCAGGTATCACAAGAGACCCAGTACTTC. It is translated as CASSLVGRQVSQETQYF. The complete variable domain, with remaining parts taken from reference TRBV11-2 and TRBJ2-5, reads EAGVAQSPRYKIIEKRQSVAFWCNPISGHATLYWYQQILGQGPKLLIQFQNNGVVDDSQLPKDRFSAERLKGVDSTLKIQPAKLEDSAVYLCASSLVGRQVSQETQYFGPGTRLLVL.

The chain combines TRBV3-1 (or the pseudogene TRBV3-2) with TRBJ2-7; D uncertain. The CDR3 is 11 amino acids. CDR1 and CDR2 from the germline V gene are LGHDT and YNNKEL (reference sequence). V was pared by 1 base and J by 4 bases, with 2 bases between. The CDR3 loop reads CASSQAYEQYF. Here the CDR3 DNA reads TGTGCCAGCAGCCAAGCATACGAGCAGTACTTC.

The chain joins TRBV19 to TRBJ2-1; 7 bases line up with TRBD2. The germline CDR1 and CDR2 sequences are LNHDA and SQIVND (reference sequence). V shed 7 bases, J shed 0 bases, and the junction held 9 bases outside the gene matches. The CDR3 contains 16 residues. For the CDR3, the DNA is TGTGCCAGTACCACCGGACTAGGAAGCTCCTACAATGAGCAGTTCTTC. Protein: CASTTGLGSSYNEQFF.

The chain joins TRBV5-1 to TRBJ1-5; D gene ambiguous. Germline V gene sequence: CDR1 SGHRS, CDR2 YFSETQ. V was trimmed by 1 base and J by 5 bases, leaving 7 bases between them. The CDR3 length is 13 residues. DNA for the CDR3: TGCGCCAGCAGCTTGTCAGAGGATCAGCCCCAGCATTTT. Protein: CASSLSEDQPQHF. Drawing the rest from reference TRBV5-1 and TRBJ1-5, the complete variable domain is KAGVTQTPRYLIKTRGQQVTLSCSPISGHRSVSWYQQTPGQGLQFLFEYFSETQRNKGNFPGRFSGRQFSNSRSEMNVSTLELGDSALYLCASSLSEDQPQHFGDGTRLSIL.

The chain couples TRBV19 to TRBJ1-5; 7 bases map to TRBD1. Germline V CDR1 and CDR2: LNHDA, SQIVND (reference sequence). The CDR3 covers 16 residues. With V trimmed by 9 bases and J by 3 bases, 14 bases remained unmatched. CDR3 in amino acids: CASSGQTGTLNQPQHF. CDR3 in DNA: TGTGCCAGCTCAGGGCAGACAGGGACCCTCAATCAGCCCCAGCATTTT.

The rearrangement joins TRBV19 to TRBJ2-5; possible D gene TRBD1, 6 bases. This CDR3 contains 18 residues. V was cut by 5 bases and J by 0 bases, with 22 bases left in between. Germline CDR1 is LNHDA and CDR2 is SQIVND (reference sequence). CDR3 bases: TGTGCCAGTAGTGTCGCCCCCCTAAGCGGACAGTACCAAGAGACCCAGTACTTC. This sequence encodes CASSVAPLSGQYQETQYF. Based on the CDR3 plus reference TRBV19 and TRBJ2-5, the full variable domain is DGGITQSPKYLFRKEGQNVTLSCEQNLNHDAMYWYRQDPGQGLRLIYYSQIVNDFQKGDIAEGYSVSREKKESFPLTVTSAQKNPTAFYLCASSVAPLSGQYQETQYFGPGTRLLVL.

This chain connects TRBV4-1 to TRBJ2-1; 9 bases map to TRBD2. V lost 0 bases and J lost 5; bases outside the gene matches: 5. Germline CDR1 and CDR2: MGHRA and YSYEKL. The CDR3 has 16 amino acids. The CDR3 sequence: CASSQDSAGGDNEQFF. The CDR3, as DNA: TGCGCCAGCAGCCAAGACTCAGCGGGAGGCGACAATGAGCAGTTCTTC.

The J gene is TRBJ2-5, the V gene TRBV5-1; D remains unclear. CDR3 length: 14 amino acids. The germline gives CDR1 SGHRS, CDR2 YFSETQ. The V end lost 0 bases, the J end lost 2 bases, and 8 bases lay between the germline ends. The CDR3 loop reads CASSLGMGQETQYF. The CDR3 DNA sequence: TGCGCCAGCAGCTTGGGAATGGGACAAGAGACCCAGTACTTC.

The chain links TRBV3-1 (or the pseudogene TRBV3-2) to TRBJ1-1; D possibly corresponds to TRBD1 (5 bases). V was cut by 8 bases and J by 7 bases, with 14 bases left in between. Germline loops: CDR1 LGHDT, CDR2 YNNKEL (reference sequence). This CDR3 has 12 amino acids. The CDR3 DNA is TGTGCCAGCTGGGGTGGGGGTAATGAAGCTTTCTTT. This encodes CASWGGGNEAFF.

This clone was detected only a few times. This rearrangement joins TRBV7-2 to TRBJ1-2; the D is unclear. The CDR3 runs 14 residues. V lost 2 bases, J lost 8 bases, and 15 bases lay in between. CDR1 SGHTA and CDR2 FQGNSA come from the germline V gene. The CDR3 loop is CASSLMGSQEGYTF. For the CDR3, the DNA is TGTGCCAGCAGCTTAATGGGTTCCCAAGAGGGCTACACCTTC.

The CDR3 sequence: CASSLDTNTGELFF. Here the CDR3 DNA reads TGCGCCAGCAGCTTGGACACGAACACCGGGGAGCTGTTTTTT. V gene TRBV5-1 combines with J gene TRBJ2-2; D is undetermined. CDR1 SGHRS and CDR2 YFSETQ come from the germline V gene. Trimming stripped 0 bases from V and 0 bases from J, with 3 bases between. The CDR3 is 14 amino acids.

The chain joins TRBV7-9 to TRBJ1-2; unclear D gene. V lost 7 bases and J lost 0, with 21 bases in between. Germline values: CDR1 SEHNR, CDR2 FQNEAQ (reference sequence). This CDR3 has 17 amino acids. In DNA, the CDR3 is TGTGCCAGCACCGAAGAACCCGACCTATTAGCTAACTATGGCTACACCTTC. Its translation: CASTEEPDLLANYGYTF.

This clone showed up just a few times. V usage is TRBV19 and J usage is TRBJ1-2; possible D gene TRBD1, 6 bases. Deletions cut 4 bases from V and 4 bases from J, with 10 bases between. CDR1 is LNHDA, CDR2 SQIVND, per germline (reference sequence). CDR3 length: 13 amino acids. CDR3 sequence reads: CASSTGQLYGYTF. CDR3 DNA: TGTGCCAGTAGTACAGGACAGCTCTATGGCTACACCTTC. Full variable domain (outside the CDR3, taken from reference TRBV19 and TRBJ1-2): DGGITQSPKYLFRKEGQNVTLSCEQNLNHDAMYWYRQDPGQGLRLIYYSQIVNDFQKGDIAEGYSVSREKKESFPLTVTSAQKNPTAFYLCASSTGQLYGYTFGSGTRLTVV.

This clone was detected a few times. The rearrangement links TRBV5-1 to TRBJ1-1; D is perhaps TRBD1 (5 bases). V was clipped by 5 bases and J by 6 bases, with 20 bases between them. Germline CDR1 reads SGHRS; CDR2 reads YFSETQ. The CDR3 runs 15 residues. CDR3 region: CASRPGQGVGPEAFF. CDR3 in DNA: TGCGCCAGCAGACCCGGCCAGGGCGTCGGTCCTGAAGCTTTCTTT.

The rearrangement links TRBV19 to TRBJ2-1; 11 nucleotides agree with TRBD2. Per the germline V gene, CDR1 is LNHDA and CDR2 is SQIVND (reference sequence). V shed 9 bases and J 4 bases; nucleotides not matched to a gene: 5. There are 14 residues in the CDR3. CDR3 protein: CASRLAGLYNEQFF. The CDR3 DNA reads TGTGCCAGCCGACTAGCGGGATTGTACAATGAGCAGTTCTTC.